The 20 T cell receptor beta chains in this list originate from one sample, sequenced in a study of tumor and adjacent non-tumor tissue in lung cancer. The template was RNA from unsorted bulk tissue. More than 3 cm separated this lung sample from the edge of the tumor. Three rounds of nested PCR, following a modified ARM-PCR protocol, produced the TCRbeta library. TCRdb called the multiplex PCR reads again in MiXCR, with one record for every CDR3 protein. The table has 98,000 or so distinct CDR3 sequences, 80% seen once; the top ten hold around 30%. Material: distant non-tumor lung tissue. The source is a man in his fifties or sixties with small cell lung cancer.

This clonotype was picked up a small number of times. The rearrangement uses TRBV12-3 or TRBV12-4 and TRBJ2-4, with TRBD2 as a possible D gene (6 bases). The CDR3 contains 16 residues. The CDR3 is CTNTPDTGVTKNIQYF. CDR3 coding DNA: TGTACCAACACCCCGGACACGGGGGTAACCAAAAACATTCAGTACTTC.

As concerns this clonotype: The junction does not match germline at one end; this may be a read error. This chain links TRBV6-2 or TRBV6-3 with TRBJ2-2, with 13 bases aligning to TRBD2. Germline V gives CDR1 MNHEY, CDR2 SVGEGT. This CDR3 comprises 15 residues. The CDR3 region is CTSKGTSGNTGERFF. CDR3 in DNA: TGTACCAGCAAAGGGACTAGCGGGAACACCGGGGAGCGGTTTTTT.

Note on this clonotype: The junction departs from germline at one end; a sequencing error may be responsible. The rearrangement joins TRBV12-3 or TRBV12-4 to TRBJ2-2, with D perhaps matching TRBD2 (5 bases). CDR3 length: 17 amino acids. The CDR3 sequence: CASSLSGGGSLAGEPFF. For the CDR3, the DNA is TGTGCCAGCAGTTTATCGGGCGGCGGTAGCTTGGCCGGGGAGCCGTTTTTT.

The chain carries TRBV4-1 and TRBJ1-1; TRBD1 might be the D (5 bases). Per germline, CDR1 MGHRA and CDR2 YSYEKL. The CDR3 spans 15 residues. The CDR3 DNA follows: TGCGACAGGAGCCAAGTTCCAGGGCGTGGTACTGAAGCTTTCTTT. Amino acid sequence: CDRSQVPGRGTEAFF.

This chain uses TRBV6-4 with TRBJ2-2; D remains unclear. This CDR3 region has 13 residues. Germline V gives CDR1 MRHNA, CDR2 SNTAGT. The chain's CDR3 is CGSDLPDTGELFF. The CDR3 DNA reads TGTGGCAGTGACTTGCCTGACACCGGGGAGCTGTTTTTT.

Comments on this clonotype: The conserved final phenylalanine or tryptophan is absent from the CDR3, which likely points to a read error. The V call is TRBV29-1, the J call TRBJ2-7; tentative D call: TRBD2 (5 bases). The germline CDR1 and CDR2 sequences are SQVTM and ANQGSEA. The CDR3 runs to 13 residues. Trimming removed 4 bases at V and 6 bases at J, with 16 bases between. CDR3 in amino acids: CSVGIGPGIEQYL. The CDR3 bases are TGCAGCGTTGGGATAGGACCGGGAATCGAGCAGTACCTC.

Notes on this clonotype: The final CDR3 position lacks the conserved phenylalanine or tryptophan, pointing to a likely read error. This chain links TRBV29-1 with TRBJ1-1; TRBD1 aligns across 7 bases. The CDR3 totals 15 residues. The V and J ends lost 4 bases and 7 bases, in that order; junction bases with no gene match: 15. The germline gives CDR1 SQVTM, CDR2 ANQGSEA. The CDR3 DNA follows: TGCAGCGTTGTTTTAGGGGGCGAGGCACGCGGTGAAGCTTTCTTA. Translated: CSVVLGGEARGEAFL.

This clonotype was seen many times. The chain joins TRBV29-1 to TRBJ1-2; D gene ambiguous. In germline, CDR1 is SQVTM, CDR2 ANQGSEA. The V gene lost 0 bases and the J gene lost 4 bases, with 12 bases spanning the gap. CDR3 length: 14 residues. CDR3: CSVEEEEGIYGYTF. Here the CDR3 DNA reads TGCAGCGTTGAAGAAGAAGAGGGCATCTATGGCTACACCTTC.

This clonotype was observed many times. V gene TRBV20-1 combines with J gene TRBJ1-5, with D perhaps TRBD1 (5 bases). CDR1 DFQATT and CDR2 SNEGSKA come from the germline V gene (reference sequence). The CDR3 is made up of 15 amino acids. Deletions cut 3 bases from V and 0 bases from J, with 12 bases between. As DNA, the CDR3 is TGCAGTGCTAGCGCCGGACACTATAGCAATCAGCCCCAGCATTTT. It translates to CSASAGHYSNQPQHF.

This clonotype was observed a handful of times. This could be a read error, since a much larger clone is one nucleotide away. The CDR3 bases are TGTACCAGCAGGGACAGGGGGCTTGGGGCCAACGTCCTGACTTTC. It codes for CTSRDRGLGANVLTF. V and J are TRBV12-3 or TRBV12-4 and TRBJ2-6; 12 bases agree with TRBD1. CDR3 length: 15 amino acids.

The V call is TRBV11-2, the J call TRBJ2-3; D is uncertain. The V gene's germline CDR1 is SGHAT and CDR2 FQNNGV. This CDR3 is built from 15 residues. Deletions cut 0 bases from V and 0 bases from J, with 7 bases between. In DNA form, the CDR3 reads TGTGCCAGCAGCTTAGATCTGGCTAGCACAGATACGCAGTATTTT. This codes for CASSLDLASTDTQYF.

J is TRBJ2-7 and V is TRBV6-1; 7 bases agree with TRBD1. The J segment lost 3 bases and the V segment lost 5 bases, leaving 10 bases of the junction unmatched. This CDR3 region has 15 residues. Germline V CDR1 and CDR2: MNHNS, SASEGT. CDR3 in DNA: TGTGCCAGCAGTCAAAGGGACAGCCACAACTACGAGCAGTACTTC. This codes for CASSQRDSHNYEQYF.

A note on this clonotype: Germline is not matched at one junction end, which may reflect a read error. This sequence joins TRBV6-5 and TRBJ2-2; D may match TRBD1 or TRBD2 (7 bases each). The CDR3 contains 15 residues. Germline lookup yields CDR1 MNHEY and CDR2 SVGAGI. The CDR3 coding sequence is TGTGCGAGCAGTTATAAACCAGGGGGGGCCGGGGAGCTGTTTTTT. This encodes CASSYKPGGAGELFF.

The chain has TRBV6-1 and TRBJ2-5, with D unresolved. Looked up from germline, CDR1 is MNHNS and CDR2 is SASEGT. This CDR3 is 12 amino acids long. The chain's CDR3 is CVSSEARETQYF. The CDR3 coding sequence is TGTGTAAGCAGTGAAGCCCGAGAGACCCAGTACTTC.

For this clonotype: An end of the junction does not agree with germline; a read error may underlie this. The chain couples TRBV4-1 to TRBJ1-5; D is ambiguous. Germline V gene sequence: CDR1 MGHRA, CDR2 YSYEKL. The CDR3 is made up of 15 amino acids. CDR3 sequence reads: CASGQDVRTTQPQHF. The CDR3 coding sequence is TGCGCCAGCGGCCAAGATGTCAGGACTACTCAGCCCCAGCATTTT.

Concerning this clonotype: An end of the junction differs from the germline gene, which may be a read error. This chain links TRBV12-3 or TRBV12-4 with TRBJ2-5, with a possible D match to TRBD2 (9 bases). CDR3 size: 15 residues. The CDR3 here is CASSYYSGGQETQNF. CDR3 coding DNA: TGTGCCAGCAGTTACTATAGCGGGGGACAGGAGACCCAGAACTTC.

V is TRBV4-2 and J is TRBJ1-3; D possibly corresponds to TRBD1 (6 bases). Trimming took 3 bases from V and 1 from J, leaving 16 bases between them. Germline V CDR1 and CDR2: LGHNA, YNFKEQ. The CDR3 contains 17 residues. The CDR3 DNA reads TGTGCCAGCAGCCAGCCCTGGGGACACAGTTCTGGAAACACCATATATTTT. Protein: CASSQPWGHSSGNTIYF.

The chain employs TRBV11-2 and TRBJ1-1; 8 positions agree with TRBD1. V lost 5 bases, J lost 5 bases, and 10 bases stayed unmatched. Germline V lookup: CDR1 SGHAT, CDR2 FQNNGV. The CDR3 is 15 amino acids. In DNA form, the CDR3 reads TGTGCCAGCAGCATAGTAACAGGGGGGTATACTGAAGCTTTCTTT. It translates to CASSIVTGGYTEAFF.

A remark on this clonotype: The germline gene is not matched at one end of the junction; a read error may be the cause. V is TRBV10-3 and J is TRBJ2-3; maybe TRBD2 (5 bases). This CDR3 spans 12 amino acids. Germline V gives CDR1 ENHRY, CDR2 SYGVKD. CDR3: CAMSSGTDTQYF. CDR3 coding DNA: TGCGCCATGAGTAGCGGCACAGATACGCAGTATTTT.

Comment on this clonotype: A junction boundary mismatches the germline segment, possibly from a read error. This chain connects TRBV11-3 to TRBJ2-5; D possibly corresponds to TRBD1 (5 bases). CDR3 length: 15 amino acids. Germline CDR1 SGHNT, CDR2 YENEEA. CDR3 in DNA: TGTGCCAGCAGCGCTGACAGACGGTCCCAAGAGGCCCAGTACTTC. Translation: CASSADRRSQEAQYF.